This TCR beta chain was captured by sequencing in a study of beta chain features in type 1 diabetes. Overall study context: In all, approximately 110 million sorted cells from all samples were analyzed.

Reverse transcription of all isolated RNA meant that expressed TCRB transcripts were sequenced. Produced via immunoSEQ multiplex PCR; TCRdb's table is partial and in-frame only. The repertoire has around 650,000 clones, about an eighth of them found once; the top ten carry around 0.12%. This clone was seen more than once but under ten times. Its antigen is undetermined. Study findings and constraints: Researchers report that Type 1 diabetes patients had moderately but significantly shorter TCRB CDR3s across all four CD4+ subsets.

The sample was naive CD4+ T cells from blood. The clonotype originates from a young man with type 1 diabetes.

CDR3 nucleotides: TGCGCCAGCAGCCAAGATTGGGGCAGGGCCTCCACAGATACGCAGTATTTT. Its protein is CASSQDWGRASTDTQYF. V is TRBV4-3 and J is TRBJ2-3, with D perhaps matching TRBD1 (5 bases). V lost 0 bases and J 2 bases, leaving 15 bases between the germline ends. The CDR3 contains 17 residues. Germline V gene sequence: CDR1 LGHNA, CDR2 YSLEER.